This TCR beta chain was observed in a study of T cells in Graves' hyperthyroidism and ophthalmopathy. Study results and limitations: Separation of ophthalmopathy from stable hyperthyroidism was achieved by a 13 V-J model.

This clonotype occurred many times. Its antigen is as yet unknown. Amplification of TCR beta CDR3 regions used RNA as the template. Initially, a first-round RT-PCR of the TCR CDR3 employed the HTBI primer set. TCRdb independently ran MiXCR on the multiplex PCR reads; one entry per CDR3 protein. This sample carries hundreds of thousands of distinct CDR3 sequences, roughly 14% of them seen once, and the ten largest clones take approximately 13%. Lactation, pregnancy, other autoimmune disease or uncontrolled infection excluded patients. Source material for PBMCs was about 10 ml fresh peripheral blood. Germline trimming cut 3 bases from V and 7 bases from J; bases unmatched to any gene: 10. This CDR3 is 16 amino acids long.

The sequenced sample was blood. The chain couples TRBV12-3 or TRBV12-4 to TRBJ2-2, with TRBD2 matching over 8 bases. The source is a man younger than 35 with Graves' ophthalmopathy. CDR3 sequence: CASSLGLAGSGGELFF. In DNA form, the CDR3 reads TGTGCCAGCAGTTTGGGATTAGCGGGATCGGGCGGGGAGCTGTTTTTT.